This T cell receptor beta chain was sequenced during a study of blood T cell repertoires in COVID-19. About the study: Whether acute or convalescent, the COVID-19 samples came from the United States, Italy and Spain. The cDNA or gDNA used as material had been derived from T cells, B-cell-depleted T cells, or PBMCs.

TCRdb keeps only in-frame clones here, not all; method: immunoSEQ multiplex PCR. Seen here are some 120,000 clones, roughly 81% observed once, and the top ten hold approximately 1.5%. CDR3 length: 13 amino acids. The junction had 3 bases not matched to a gene; V was cut back by 5 bases and J by 5 bases. Germline CDR1 reads MNHEY; CDR2 reads SVGAGI. The V gene is TRBV6-5, the J gene TRBJ2-5; 9 bases agree with TRBD1. The TCR sequence derives from a man aged 40-50 years with acute or convalescent COVID-19. What was sequenced was peripheral blood. The CDR3 is CASSRQGEETQYF. The CDR3 region has the DNA TGTGCCAGCAGTAGACAGGGGGAGGAGACCCAGTACTTC.